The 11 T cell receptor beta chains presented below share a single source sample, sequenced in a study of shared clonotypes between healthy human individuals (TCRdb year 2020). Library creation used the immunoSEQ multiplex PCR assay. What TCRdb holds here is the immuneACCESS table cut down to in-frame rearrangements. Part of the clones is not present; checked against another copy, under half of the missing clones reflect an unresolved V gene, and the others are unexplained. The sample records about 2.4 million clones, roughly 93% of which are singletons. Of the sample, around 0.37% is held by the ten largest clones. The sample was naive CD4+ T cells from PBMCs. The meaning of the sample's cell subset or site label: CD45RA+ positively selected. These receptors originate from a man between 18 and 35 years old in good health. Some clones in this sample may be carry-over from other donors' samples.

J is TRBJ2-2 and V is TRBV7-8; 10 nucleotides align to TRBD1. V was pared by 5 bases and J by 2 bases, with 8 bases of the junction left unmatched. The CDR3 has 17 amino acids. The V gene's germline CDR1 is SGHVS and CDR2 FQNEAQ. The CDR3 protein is CASSPGTGAPNTGELFF. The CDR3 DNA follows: TGTGCCAGCAGCCCAGGGACAGGGGCACCTAACACCGGGGAGCTGTTTTTT.

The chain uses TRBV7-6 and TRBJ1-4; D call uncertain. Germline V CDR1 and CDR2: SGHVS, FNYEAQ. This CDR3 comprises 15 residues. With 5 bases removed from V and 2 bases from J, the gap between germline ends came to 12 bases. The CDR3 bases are TGTGCCAGCAGCCCTAGGCCATACACTAATGAAAAACTGTTTTTT. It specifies CASSPRPYTNEKLFF.

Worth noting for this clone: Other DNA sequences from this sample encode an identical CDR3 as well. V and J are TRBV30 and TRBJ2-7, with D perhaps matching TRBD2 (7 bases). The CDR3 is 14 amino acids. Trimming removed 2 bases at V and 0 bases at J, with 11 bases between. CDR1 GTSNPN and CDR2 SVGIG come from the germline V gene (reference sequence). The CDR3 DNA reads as TGTGCCTGGAGTCTGGGAGGGGGCTCCTACGAGCAGTACTTC. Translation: CAWSLGGGSYEQYF. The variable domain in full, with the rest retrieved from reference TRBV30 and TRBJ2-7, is SQTIHQWPATLVQPVGSPLSLECTVEGTSNPNLYWYRQAAGRGLQLLFYSVGIGQISSEVPQNLSASRPQDRQFILSSKKLLLSDSGFYLCAWSLGGGSYEQYFGPGTRLTVT.

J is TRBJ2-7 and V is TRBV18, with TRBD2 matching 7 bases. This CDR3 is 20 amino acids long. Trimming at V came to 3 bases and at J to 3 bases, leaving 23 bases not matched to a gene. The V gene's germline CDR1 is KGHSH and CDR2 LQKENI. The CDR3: CASSPRRVAGQLGGGYEQYF. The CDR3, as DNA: TGTGCCAGCTCACCCAGAAGGGTAGCGGGCCAACTGGGGGGTGGCTACGAGCAGTACTTC.

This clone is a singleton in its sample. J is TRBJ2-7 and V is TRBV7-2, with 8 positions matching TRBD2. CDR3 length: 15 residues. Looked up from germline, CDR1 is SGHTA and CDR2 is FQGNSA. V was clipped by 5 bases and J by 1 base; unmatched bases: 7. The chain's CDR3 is CASSRGRSFSYEQYF. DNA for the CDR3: TGTGCCAGCAGCCGCGGGAGGTCTTTTTCCTACGAGCAGTACTTC.

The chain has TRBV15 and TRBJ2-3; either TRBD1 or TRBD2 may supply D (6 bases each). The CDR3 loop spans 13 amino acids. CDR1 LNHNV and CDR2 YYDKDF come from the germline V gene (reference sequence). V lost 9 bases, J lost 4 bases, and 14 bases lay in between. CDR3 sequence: CATKQGGADTQYF. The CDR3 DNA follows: TGTGCCACTAAACAGGGAGGTGCAGATACGCAGTATTTT.

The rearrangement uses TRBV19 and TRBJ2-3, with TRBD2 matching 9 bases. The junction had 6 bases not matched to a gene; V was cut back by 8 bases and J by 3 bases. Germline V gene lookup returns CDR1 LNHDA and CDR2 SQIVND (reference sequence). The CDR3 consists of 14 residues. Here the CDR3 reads CASASGIITDTQYF. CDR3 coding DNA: TGTGCCAGTGCTAGCGGGATCATAACAGATACGCAGTATTTT. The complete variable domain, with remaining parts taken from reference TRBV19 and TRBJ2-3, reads DGGITQSPKYLFRKEGQNVTLSCEQNLNHDAMYWYRQDPGQGLRLIYYSQIVNDFQKGDIAEGYSVSREKKESFPLTVTSAQKNPTAFYLCASASGIITDTQYFGPGTRLTVL.

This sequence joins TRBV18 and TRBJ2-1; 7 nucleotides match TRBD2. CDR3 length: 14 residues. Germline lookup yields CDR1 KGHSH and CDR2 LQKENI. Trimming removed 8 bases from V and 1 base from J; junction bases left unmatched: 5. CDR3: CASGGGDSYNEQFF. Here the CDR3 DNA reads TGTGCCAGCGGGGGGGGAGATTCCTACAATGAGCAGTTCTTC. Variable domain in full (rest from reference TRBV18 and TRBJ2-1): NAGVMQNPRHLVRRRGQEARLRCSPMKGHSHVYWYRQLPEEGLKFMVYLQKENIIDESGMPKERFSAEFPKEGPSILRIQQVVRGDSAAYFCASGGGDSYNEQFFGPGTRLTVL.

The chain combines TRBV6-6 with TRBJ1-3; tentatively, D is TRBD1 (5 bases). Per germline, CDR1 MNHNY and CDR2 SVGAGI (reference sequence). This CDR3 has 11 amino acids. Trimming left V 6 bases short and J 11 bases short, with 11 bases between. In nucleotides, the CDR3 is TGTGCCAGCAGCCCCGGGGCGGCCATATATTTT. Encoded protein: CASSPGAAIYF.

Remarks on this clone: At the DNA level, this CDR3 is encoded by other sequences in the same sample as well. CDR3 residues: CASTGTANTGELFF. As DNA, the CDR3 is TGCGCCAGCACCGGGACAGCGAACACCGGGGAGCTGTTTTTT. The rearrangement links TRBV5-1 to TRBJ2-2, with 7 bases aligning to TRBD1. The length of the CDR3 is 14 residues. CDR1 SGHRS and CDR2 YFSETQ come from the germline V gene. Germline trimming cut 6 bases from V and 0 bases from J; bases unmatched to any gene: 2.

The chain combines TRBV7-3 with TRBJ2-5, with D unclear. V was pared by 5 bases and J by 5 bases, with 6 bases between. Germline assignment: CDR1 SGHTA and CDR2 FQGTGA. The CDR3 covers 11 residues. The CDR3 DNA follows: TGTGCCAGCAGCAAAGGGGAGACCCAGTACTTC. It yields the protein CASSKGETQYF.